A single sample is the source of the 5 T cell receptor beta chains below, sequenced in a study of T cell responses to AZD1222 COVID-19 vaccine. Profiling relied on immunoSEQ multiplex PCR, and the TCRdb table lists in-frame clones only, not all of them. The sample contains more than 100,000 clones, 91% of which appear only once. The sequencing here drew on peripheral blood, taken 28 days after the second AZD1222 dose. The origin of the receptors is an adult who received the AZD1222 COVID-19 vaccine.

This chain connects TRBV10-3 to TRBJ2-3, with TRBD2 matching over 10 bases. The CDR3 runs to 17 residues. V shed 4 bases, J shed 0 bases, and the junction held 7 bases outside the gene matches. Germline CDR1 reads ENHRY; CDR2 reads SYGVKD. The CDR3 loop is CAISARLAGLSTDTQYF. The CDR3 DNA reads as TGTGCCATCAGTGCAAGACTAGCGGGTTTAAGCACAGATACGCAGTATTTT.

The chain's CDR3 is CASSWGGSTEAFF. In nucleotides, the CDR3 is TGTGCCAGCAGCTGGGGAGGGAGCACTGAAGCTTTCTTT. The chain links TRBV7-9 to TRBJ1-1, with no clear D. In germline, CDR1 is SEHNR, CDR2 FQNEAQ (reference sequence). V lost 4 bases and J 4 bases, leaving 10 bases between the germline ends. CDR3 length: 13 amino acids.

This clone has just one count. V and J are TRBV6-4 and TRBJ1-3, with a possible D match to TRBD1 (5 bases). The V end was cut by 4 bases, the J end by 4 bases, with 17 bases between. The CDR3 has 16 amino acids. Germline CDR1 and CDR2: MRHNA and SNTAGT. Here the CDR3 reads CASSAPPGELGNTIYF. The CDR3 bases are TGTGCCAGCAGTGCCCCCCCGGGGGAACTCGGAAACACCATATATTTT.

The DNA of the CDR3 is TGTGCCAGCAGCTCCCGTAGGGCAGGTGAAGCTTTCTTT. Protein sequence: CASSSRRAGEAFF. V and J are TRBV7-8 and TRBJ1-1; D gene uncertain. Trimming left V 4 bases short and J 7 bases short, with 13 bases between. Per germline, CDR1 SGHVS and CDR2 FQNEAQ. This CDR3 has 13 residues.

The rearrangement links TRBV6-6 to TRBJ2-2, with TRBD1 matching over 8 bases. The CDR3 spans 14 residues. CDR1 and CDR2 (germline): MNHNY, SVGAGI (reference sequence). V was pared by 8 bases and J by 3 bases, with 5 bases of the junction left unmatched. The CDR3 reads CASVRTGHTGELFF. CDR3 bases: TGTGCCAGCGTAAGGACAGGGCACACCGGGGAGCTGTTTTTT.